This T cell receptor beta chain is drawn from a study of a mutant IDH1 vaccine in newly diagnosed glioma. Regarding this clone: Its antigen is not known.

Only in-frame clones appear in the TCRdb table, and some are missing; sequencing was by immunoSEQ multiplex PCR. The sample consists of 35,000 to 50,000 clones, 70% to 85% of them appearing once. As to time point: week 23, last vaccination. Doses of 300 ug of mutant IDH1 20-mer peptide were given with topical imiquimod. Germline loops: CDR1 SGHNT, CDR2 YENEEA. The length of the CDR3 is 15 residues. Trimming at V came to 5 bases and at J to 6 bases, leaving 4 bases not matched to a gene. The clonotype was recovered from a woman younger than 30 with glioma. Some clones in this sample may be carry-over from other donors' samples. Source: PBMCs, taken from a glioma patient whose treatment included an IDH1 peptide vaccine. The chain recombines TRBV11-3 with TRBJ2-1; 13 bases are shared with TRBD2. CDR3 in DNA: TGTGCCAGCAGCCCACTAGCGGGAGGGGGCAATGAGCAGTTCTTC. It is translated as CASSPLAGGGNEQFF.